This T cell receptor beta chain was identified during a study of T cell responses to AZD1222 COVID-19 vaccine. Germline CDR1 is SGHRS and CDR2 is YFSETQ. The CDR3 runs to 14 residues. V lost 4 bases to trimming and J lost 0 bases, with 9 bases between them. Study-level points and caveats: Donors were largely white British and mainly female; clonal diversity was possibly underestimated. Spike-specific TCR breadth and depth grew following two AZD1222 doses. Repertoires were obtained solely post-peak T cell response.

Using immunoSEQ multiplex PCR, the repertoire was profiled, and TCRdb retains in-frame clones only, with some absent. Of 79,000 or so clones listed, roughly 80% are singletons. Worth noting for this clone: Its target is not known.

The specimen was peripheral blood, collected 28 days after the second dose of the MenACWY control vaccine. The genes are TRBV5-1 and TRBJ2-3; D ambiguous. This receptor was obtained from an adult who received the MenACWY meningococcal vaccine as a control. CDR3 loop: CASSRQISTDTQYF. Here the CDR3 DNA reads TGCGCCAGCAGCCGGCAAATTAGCACAGATACGCAGTATTTT.